This entry describes one T cell receptor beta chain. The data originate from a study of blood T cell repertoires in COVID-19. About the research overall: There were acute and convalescent COVID-19 samples, and they came from the United States, Italy and Spain.

Original processing methods: For nucleated cells, counts were estimated from reference gene primer amplification. Method: immunoSEQ multiplex PCR; TCRdb's copy keeps in-frame clones and lacks some. That table is the source of V, J and clone size, and D and trimming were worked out from the DNA. This repertoire shows some 35,000 clones, roughly 90% found once; its top ten account for 5.5% to 8.5%. The J segment lost 7 bases and the V segment lost 0 bases, leaving 2 bases of the junction unmatched. Per the germline V gene, CDR1 is MNHEY and CDR2 is SVGAGI. This CDR3 comprises 13 residues. The V call is TRBV6-5, the J call TRBJ1-2; 7 bases map to TRBD1. Sample: peripheral blood. This TCR derives from a human donor in a cohort sampled during active COVID-19. DNA for the CDR3: TGTGCCAGCAGTTACTCGAACAGGGGTGGCTACACCTTC. Protein: CASSYSNRGGYTF.